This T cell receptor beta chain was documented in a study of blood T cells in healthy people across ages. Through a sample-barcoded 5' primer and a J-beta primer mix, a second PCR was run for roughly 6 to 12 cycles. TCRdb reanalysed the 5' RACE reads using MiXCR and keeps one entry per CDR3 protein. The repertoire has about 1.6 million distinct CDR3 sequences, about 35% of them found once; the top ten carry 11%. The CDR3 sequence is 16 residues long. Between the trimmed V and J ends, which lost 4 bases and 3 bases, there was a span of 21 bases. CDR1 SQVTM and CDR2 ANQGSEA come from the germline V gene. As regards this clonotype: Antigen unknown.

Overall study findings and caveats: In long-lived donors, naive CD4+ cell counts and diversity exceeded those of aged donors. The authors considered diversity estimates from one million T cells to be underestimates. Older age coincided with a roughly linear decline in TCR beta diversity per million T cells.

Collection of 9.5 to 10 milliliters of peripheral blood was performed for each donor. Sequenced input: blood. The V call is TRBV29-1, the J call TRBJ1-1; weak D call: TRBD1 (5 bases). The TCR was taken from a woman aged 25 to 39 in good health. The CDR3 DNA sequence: TGCAGCGTTGCTCCCCCGAGGACACAACTGTACACTGAAGCTTTCTTT. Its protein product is CSVAPPRTQLYTEAFF.